Listed here are 25 T cell receptor beta chains from one sample, sequenced in a study of blood T cell repertoires in COVID-19. Sequencing used immunoSEQ multiplex PCR; TCRdb keeps in-frame clones, though not all of them. The data hold a few hundred thousand clones, with around 87% observed a single time. What was sequenced was peripheral blood. The receptors derive from a man aged 18 to 30 with active or convalescent COVID-19.

The genes are TRBV3-1 (or the pseudogene TRBV3-2) and TRBJ1-5, with unresolved D. V lost 4 bases to trimming and J lost 3 bases, with 10 bases between them. In germline, CDR1 is LGHDT, CDR2 YNNKEL (reference sequence). The CDR3 contains 14 residues. The DNA for the CDR3 is TGTGCCAGCAGCCCAGGATTAGACAATCAGCCCCAGCATTTT. Translating gives CASSPGLDNQPQHF.

The chain is built from TRBV28 and TRBJ2-1, with a weak D call TRBD2 (6 bases). The CDR3 length is 13 residues. Germline V lookup: CDR1 MDHEN, CDR2 SYDVKM. Trimming left V 7 bases short and J 7 bases short, with 14 bases between. The CDR3 region has the DNA TGTGCCAGCACCCTGGGGGGAATAAATGAGCAGTTCTTC. It translates to CASTLGGINEQFF.

The chain is built from TRBV30 and TRBJ2-7; 7 bases agree with TRBD1. The germline gives CDR1 GTSNPN, CDR2 SVGIG (reference sequence). CDR3 size: 12 residues. The ends lost 6 bases at V and 6 bases at J; junction bases unmatched: 8. The CDR3 DNA is TGTGCCTGCTCGAGGACAGGTTTCGAGCAGTACTTC. This translates into CACSRTGFEQYF.

This rearrangement joins TRBV30 to TRBJ2-1; 8 nucleotides match TRBD1. Germline lookup yields CDR1 GTSNPN and CDR2 SVGIG (reference sequence). The CDR3 covers 11 residues. CDR3 nucleotide sequence: TGTGTCTCGCAGGGGGCTCATGAGCAGTTCTTC. Amino acids: CVSQGAHEQFF. The whole variable domain, remainder taken from reference TRBV30 and TRBJ2-1, is SQTIHQWPATLVQPVGSPLSLECTVEGTSNPNLYWYRQAAGRGLQLLFYSVGIGQISSEVPQNLSASRPQDRQFILSSKKLLLSDSGFYLCVSQGAHEQFFGPGTRLTVL.

This clone was seen a single time. The V call is TRBV19, the J call TRBJ1-2; 7 nucleotides line up with TRBD1. V shed 7 bases and J 3 bases; nucleotides not matched to a gene: 8. The CDR3 sequence is 14 residues long. Germline CDR1 reads LNHDA; CDR2 reads SQIVND (reference sequence). As DNA, the CDR3 is TGTGCCAGTAACAGGGGTGCATATGACTATGGCTACACCTTC. As protein: CASNRGAYDYGYTF.

The chain employs TRBV28 and TRBJ1-1; D is possibly TRBD1 (5 bases). V was pared by 6 bases and J by 0 bases, with 17 bases between. The CDR3 runs to 16 residues. From germline, CDR1 is MDHEN and CDR2 SYDVKM. In DNA, the CDR3 is TGTGCCAGCAGCCGCGGGGATGAGGGGATGAACACTGAAGCTTTCTTT. It yields the protein CASSRGDEGMNTEAFF.

V and J are TRBV5-6 and TRBJ1-1, with 9 bases lining up with TRBD1. Germline V CDR1 and CDR2: SGHDT, YYEEEE. The V segment lost 4 bases and the J segment 5 bases; nucleotides outside the gene matches: 12. The CDR3 totals 16 residues. In DNA form, the CDR3 reads TGTGCCAGCAGCAAGACTACCGGGACAGGGTGGACTGAAGCTTTCTTT. Translation gives CASSKTTGTGWTEAFF.

This sequence joins TRBV28 and TRBJ1-1; perhaps TRBD1 as D (6 bases). The CDR3 consists of 11 residues. V lost 7 bases, J lost 11 bases, and 14 bases lay in between. Per the germline V gene, CDR1 is MDHEN and CDR2 is SYDVKM. The CDR3 loop is CASNTGLGAFF. The CDR3 DNA sequence: TGTGCCAGCAACACAGGGTTGGGGGCTTTCTTT.

This clone has only one observation. This sequence joins TRBV28 and TRBJ2-5; a possible D gene is TRBD1 (5 bases). CDR1 is MDHEN and CDR2 is SYDVKM in the germline V gene. V lost 6 bases to trimming and J lost 0 bases, with 14 bases between them. The CDR3 covers 15 residues. DNA for the CDR3: TGTGCCAGCAGCCGCGACAGAGCGTACCAAGAGACCCAGTACTTC. This translates into CASSRDRAYQETQYF.

The chain uses TRBV2 and TRBJ1-4; TRBD1 is a possible D gene (5 bases). In germline, CDR1 is SNHLY, CDR2 FYNNEI. The CDR3 totals 16 residues. V was pared by 0 bases and J by 1 base, with 9 bases between. In nucleotides, the CDR3 is TGTGCCAGCAGTGAAGCGCTAAGGGGAACTAATGAAAAACTGTTTTTT. Translating gives CASSEALRGTNEKLFF.

The rearrangement joins TRBV9 to TRBJ2-3; 9 nucleotides match TRBD1. V shed 4 bases and J 2 bases; nucleotides not matched to a gene: 11. CDR1 is SGDLS and CDR2 is YYNGEE in the germline V gene. The CDR3 extends over 17 amino acids. The CDR3 DNA follows: TGTGCCAGCAGCTCGAAACTGACAGGGGGATACACAGATACGCAGTATTTT. Its translation is CASSSKLTGGYTDTQYF.

This sequence joins TRBV6-4 and TRBJ2-1, with TRBD2 identical over 7 bases. This CDR3 has 13 residues. The trim removed 4 bases at V and 11 bases at J, leaving 8 bases unmatched. Per the germline V gene, CDR1 is MRHNA and CDR2 is SNTAGT. The CDR3 loop reads CASSGERGGKQFF. As DNA, the CDR3 is TGTGCCAGCAGTGGAGAGCGGGGCGGAAAGCAGTTCTTC.

This CDR3 is CASSPQAHQETQYF. CDR3 DNA: TGTGCCAGCAGCCCCCAAGCCCACCAAGAGACCCAGTACTTC. This chain uses TRBV28 with TRBJ2-5; D unclear. CDR3 length: 14 residues. V lost 6 bases to trimming and J lost 0 bases, with 11 bases between them. Germline-derived CDR1 and CDR2 are MDHEN and SYDVKM.

The chain links TRBV6-1 to TRBJ2-5, with 9 bases lining up with TRBD2. V shed 2 bases and J 7 bases; nucleotides not matched to a gene: 8. The CDR3 loop spans 15 amino acids. Germline lookup yields CDR1 MNHNS and CDR2 SASEGT. DNA of the CDR3: TGTGCCAGCAGTGAACTTAGCGGGGGTACGAGGACCCAGTACTTC. This translates into CASSELSGGTRTQYF.

The chain combines TRBV6-1 with TRBJ2-3, with 12 nucleotides matching TRBD2. The CDR3 is 16 residues long. V shed 3 bases, J shed 1 base, and the junction held 2 bases outside the gene matches. Germline lookup yields CDR1 MNHNS and CDR2 SASEGT. The CDR3 loop reads CASSESSGGGTDTQYF. CDR3 coding DNA: TGTGCCAGCAGTGAGTCTAGCGGGGGGGGCACAGATACGCAGTATTTT.

The chain has TRBV5-8 and TRBJ2-3, with D possibly matching TRBD1 (5 bases). The CDR3 is made up of 14 amino acids. Germline CDR1 reads SGHTS; CDR2 reads YDEGEE. Trimming took off 9 bases at V and 2 bases at J, with 16 bases between the two ends. The CDR3 reads CATEDRLYTDTQYF. Here the CDR3 DNA reads TGTGCCACCGAAGACAGATTATACACAGATACGCAGTATTTT.

V and J are TRBV3-1 (or the pseudogene TRBV3-2) and TRBJ1-4; possible D gene TRBD1, 6 bases. Trimming stripped 7 bases from V and 8 bases from J, with 17 bases between. Germline loops: CDR1 LGHDT, CDR2 YNNKEL (reference sequence). The length of the CDR3 is 14 residues. CDR3 sequence: CASTAQGSAEKLFF. As DNA, the CDR3 is TGTGCCAGCACCGCGCAGGGGAGTGCCGAAAAACTGTTTTTT.

The chain recombines TRBV9 with TRBJ2-1, with 8 positions matching TRBD1. Losses at the gene ends were 0 bases for V and 4 bases for J; bases not matched to a gene: 6. Germline values: CDR1 SGDLS, CDR2 YYNGEE. The CDR3 sequence is 16 residues long. The CDR3 DNA reads TGTGCCAGCAGCGTAGCTGCAGGGGGCCTATACAATGAGCAGTTCTTC. It encodes CASSVAAGGLYNEQFF.

The chain is built from TRBV24-1 and TRBJ2-3, with D perhaps TRBD2 (6 bases). The germline gives CDR1 KGHDR, CDR2 SFDVKD. The V end was cut by 0 bases, the J end by 0 bases, with 12 bases between. The CDR3 has 17 amino acids. The CDR3 loop is CATSDLSRESSTDTQYF. As DNA, the CDR3 is TGTGCCACCAGTGATTTGAGTCGGGAGTCGAGCACAGATACGCAGTATTTT.

The chain uses TRBV13 and TRBJ2-7, with D possibly matching TRBD1 (6 bases). The V and J ends lost 1 base and 5 bases respectively, with 15 bases between them. There are 15 residues in the CDR3. Germline V gene sequence: CDR1 PRHDT, CDR2 FYEKMQ (reference sequence). CDR3 loop: CASSLEGRGSNEQYF. CDR3 DNA: TGTGCCAGCAGCTTAGAAGGCAGGGGATCTAACGAGCAGTACTTC.

This chain links TRBV12-3 or TRBV12-4 with TRBJ1-1; no clear D gene. The CDR3 runs to 13 residues. The ends were cut back, 0 bases at V and 1 base at J, with 3 bases in the middle. The CDR3 DNA reads TGTGCCAGCAGTTTAGCCAGGAACACTGAAGCTTTCTTT. Its protein product is CASSLARNTEAFF.

This clone was observed once. The rearrangement uses TRBV19 and TRBJ2-1; 8 positions match TRBD2. With 10 bases clipped from V and 9 bases from J, the junction kept 14 bases outside the gene matches. Germline-derived CDR1 and CDR2 are LNHDA and SQIVND (reference sequence). The CDR3 length is 14 residues. The CDR3 DNA sequence: TGTGCCACCGGTCGGGACTCCCGGGGGGGTGAGCAGTTCTTC. Protein product: CATGRDSRGGEQFF.

The chain carries TRBV6-5 and TRBJ1-3; tentative D call: TRBD1 (5 bases). V was cut by 2 bases and J by 2 bases, with 13 bases left in between. The CDR3 spans 16 residues. Per germline, CDR1 MNHEY and CDR2 SVGAGI. The chain's CDR3 is CASSYAKGSAGNTIYF. In DNA form, the CDR3 reads TGTGCCAGCAGTTACGCGAAGGGGTCGGCTGGAAACACCATATATTTT.

V is TRBV2 and J is TRBJ2-7; TRBD1 aligns across 7 bases. The J segment lost 3 bases and the V segment lost 9 bases, leaving 14 bases of the junction unmatched. CDR1 and CDR2 from the germline V gene are SNHLY and FYNNEI. The CDR3 is 15 residues long. CDR3 bases: TGTGCCAGTTTCCCATCACTACAGGGGAGCTACGAGCAGTACTTC. Protein sequence: CASFPSLQGSYEQYF.

The chain couples TRBV2 to TRBJ2-1, with 14 bases lining up with TRBD2. V trimming: 4 bases; J trimming: 12 bases; junction bases outside the gene matches: 2. The CDR3 spans 13 residues. CDR1 and CDR2 from the germline V gene are SNHLY and FYNNEI. CDR3 in DNA: TGTGCCAGCAGTGTAGGGACTAGCGGGAGGCAGTTCTTC. Amino acids: CASSVGTSGRQFF.